Listed below are T cell receptor beta chains from one sample, sequenced in a study of T cell responses to AZD1222 COVID-19 vaccine. Profiling relied on immunoSEQ multiplex PCR, and the TCRdb table lists in-frame clones only, not all of them. The sample includes roughly 84,000 clones, around 90% of them seen just once. The specimen was peripheral blood, collected on day 0 of AZD1222 vaccination. The source is an adult in good health. Each CDR3 is given with its conserved first and last residue. The D gene is left open where the match is weak. Only part of the rows carry a size: once, few, many, or a class if the clone is expanded.

J gene | V gene | D gene | clone size | CDR3 DNA | CDR3 protein
TRBJ1-1 | TRBV30 | NA | NA | TGTGCCTGGAGTGACGGAAGGGATAGCACTGAAGCTTTCTTT | CAWSDGRDSTEAFF
TRBJ2-7 | TRBV27 | TRBD1 | NA | TGTGCCAGCAGTTTATCGGGGGGACAGGGGTTCCACGAGCAGTACTTC | CASSLSGGQGFHEQYF
TRBJ2-1 | TRBV29-1 | NA | NA | TGCAGCGTTGAATTGGGGGGCTCTGAGCAGTTCTTC | CSVELGGSEQFF
TRBJ2-7 | TRBV5-5 | TRBD2 | NA | TGTGCCAGCAGCTTTGGGACTAGCGGACCCTACGAGCAGTACTTC | CASSFGTSGPYEQYF
TRBJ1-4 | TRBV2 | TRBD1 | NA | TGTGCCAGCAGTCGCGGGACAGGGAGTGAAAAACTGTTTTTT | CASSRGTGSEKLFF
TRBJ1-2 | TRBV7-3 | TRBD1 | NA | TGTGCCAGCAGCCTTGGGGGACAGGGGGCTTCCTATGGCTACACCTTC | CASSLGGQGASYGYTF
TRBJ2-7 | TRBV5-6 | TRBD1 | once | TGTGCCAGCAGCTTGGGGACAGGCCTCTACGAGCAGTACTTC | CASSLGTGLYEQYF
TRBJ2-3 | TRBV9 | TRBD1 | NA | TGTGCCAGCACTCAGGGGGTCGGAGATACGCAGTATTTT | CASTQGVGDTQYF
TRBJ1-2 | TRBV11-2 | NA | NA | TGTGCCAGCAGCCCCAGCTCAGGGTTGGCAGGCTACACCTTC | CASSPSSGLAGYTF
TRBJ2-1 | TRBV18 | NA | NA | TGTGCCAGCTCACCGGGGGGAGGATACAATGAGCAGTTCTTC | CASSPGGGYNEQFF
TRBJ2-1 | TRBV7-9 | NA | NA | TGTGCCAGCAGCCCAATGGGGGTAAATGAGCAGTTCTTC | CASSPMGVNEQFF
TRBJ2-3 | TRBV18 | NA | once | TGTGCCAGCTCACCACCAGGGTATCGAGATACGCAGTATTTT | CASSPPGYRDTQYF
TRBJ2-7 | TRBV19 | TRBD1 | NA | TGTGCCAGTAGTACCCAACAGGGGGCCGGTGGCGAGCAGTACTTC | CASSTQQGAGGEQYF
TRBJ1-3 | TRBV19 | NA | NA | TGTGCCAGTAGCCTTCGTGGAGGAGTCTCTGGAAACACCATATATTTT | CASSLRGGVSGNTIYF
TRBJ2-2 | TRBV5-1 | NA | NA | TGCGCCAGCAGAGAACAGTTTTCTAACACCGGGGAGCTGTTTTTT | CASREQFSNTGELFF
TRBJ2-5 | TRBV18 | NA | NA | TGTGCCAGCTCACCACAGTCAGGGCAAGAGACCCAGTACTTC | CASSPQSGQETQYF
TRBJ1-3 | TRBV5-1 | NA | NA | TGCGCCAGCAGCTTGGGAGGATTCAACACCCTCTCTGGAAACACCATATATTTT | CASSLGGFNTLSGNTIYF
TRBJ1-2 | TRBV6-4 | NA | NA | TGTGCCAGCAGAGACGACAGGAACTATGGCTACACCTTC | CASRDDRNYGYTF
TRBJ1-5 | TRBV18 | TRBD1 | once | TGTGCCAGCTCACCTCGACAGGGTTATCAGCCCCAGCATTTT | CASSPRQGYQPQHF
TRBJ1-1 | TRBV30 | NA | NA | TGTGCCTGGAGCCTGACAGAGAGCGAAGCTTTCTTT | CAWSLTESEAFF
TRBJ2-3 | TRBV27 | NA | NA | TGTGCCAGCAGTAGGGGTGTGCGATCTAGCACAGATACGCAGTATTTT | CASSRGVRSSTDTQYF
TRBJ2-1 | TRBV11-1 | NA | NA | TGTGCCAGCAGCTACCACTTGAATGAGCAGTTCTTC | CASSYHLNEQFF
TRBJ2-5 | TRBV9 | NA | NA | TGTGCCAGCAGCGTCTTGGGGACCAGTCCCGACTTC | CASSVLGTSPDF
TRBJ2-1 | TRBV7-2 | TRBD2 | NA | TGTGCCAGCAGCTTGAGCGGGAGCTCCTACAATGAGCAGTTCTTC | CASSLSGSSYNEQFF